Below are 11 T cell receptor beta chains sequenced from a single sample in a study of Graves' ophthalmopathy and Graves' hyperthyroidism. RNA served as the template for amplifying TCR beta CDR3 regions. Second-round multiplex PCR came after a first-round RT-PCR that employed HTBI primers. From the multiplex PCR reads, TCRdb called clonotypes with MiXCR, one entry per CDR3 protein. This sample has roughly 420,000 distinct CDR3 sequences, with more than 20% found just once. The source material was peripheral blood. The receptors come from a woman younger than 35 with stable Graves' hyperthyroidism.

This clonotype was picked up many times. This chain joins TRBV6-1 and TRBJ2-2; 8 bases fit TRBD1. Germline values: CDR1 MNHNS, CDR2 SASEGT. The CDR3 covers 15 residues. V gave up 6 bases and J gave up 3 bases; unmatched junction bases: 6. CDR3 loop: CASRAGTGDTGELFF. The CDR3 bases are TGTGCCAGCAGGGCCGGGACAGGTGACACCGGGGAGCTGTTTTTT.

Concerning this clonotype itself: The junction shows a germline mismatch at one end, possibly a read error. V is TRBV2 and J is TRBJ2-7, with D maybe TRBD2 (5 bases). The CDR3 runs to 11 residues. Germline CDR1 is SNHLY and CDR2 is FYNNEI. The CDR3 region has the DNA TGTGCCAGCAGTGGAGAGGGCAGGATGCACTTC. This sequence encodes CASSGEGRMHF. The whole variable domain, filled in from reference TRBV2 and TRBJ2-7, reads EPEVTQTPSHQVTQMGQEVILRCVPISNHLYFYWYRQILGQKVEFLVSFYNNEISEKSEIFDDQFSVERPDGSNFTLKIRSTKLEDSAMYFCASSGEGRMHFGPGTRLTVT.

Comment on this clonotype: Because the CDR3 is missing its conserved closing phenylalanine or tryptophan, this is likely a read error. CDR3 DNA: TGCAGTGCTTCAGTCTGGGGACAGGGGGCTTTTCGCAATCAGCCCCAGCATTTG. Its protein product is CSASVWGQGAFRNQPQHL. This chain links TRBV20-1 with TRBJ1-5, with 12 bases identical to TRBD1. The germline CDR1 and CDR2 sequences are DFQATT and SNEGSKA (reference sequence). The ends lost 5 bases at V and 2 bases at J; junction bases unmatched: 13. The CDR3 has 18 amino acids.

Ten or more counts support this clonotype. The CDR3 spells CASSLEGARTEAFF. CDR3 DNA: TGTGCCAGCAGTTTGGAGGGGGCGCGAACTGAAGCTTTCTTT. The V and J genes are TRBV6-2 or TRBV6-3 and TRBJ1-1, with 7 bases lining up with TRBD1. The V and J ends lost 4 bases and 5 bases, in that order; junction bases with no gene match: 7. CDR1 and CDR2 from the germline V gene are MNHEY and SVGEGT. The CDR3 has 14 residues.

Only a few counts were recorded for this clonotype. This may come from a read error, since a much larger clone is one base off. The CDR3: CASSALGNSHLHF. CDR3 DNA: TGTGCCAGCAGCGCCCTAGGGAATTCACACCTCCACTTT. The chain recombines TRBV7-3 with TRBJ1-6; D gene unclear. Germline assignment: CDR1 SGHTA and CDR2 FQGTGA. The CDR3 is made up of 13 amino acids. Filled out from reference TRBV7-3 and TRBJ1-6, the complete variable domain reads GAGVSQTPSNKVTEKGKYVELRCDPISGHTALYWYRQSLGQGPEFLIYFQGTGAADDSGLPNDRFFAVRPEGSVSTLKIQRTERGDSAVYLCASSALGNSHLHFGNGTRLTVT.

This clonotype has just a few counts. The CDR3 DNA follows: TGTGCCAGCTCCCCTTTGGAGGGAGAGCAAGAGCAGTACTTC. Translated, it gives CASSPLEGEQEQYF. The rearrangement joins TRBV18 to TRBJ2-7; D perhaps matches TRBD2 (6 bases). CDR3 length equals 14 residues. Per germline, CDR1 KGHSH and CDR2 LQKENI. The ends were cut back, 6 bases at V and 7 bases at J, with 19 bases in the middle.

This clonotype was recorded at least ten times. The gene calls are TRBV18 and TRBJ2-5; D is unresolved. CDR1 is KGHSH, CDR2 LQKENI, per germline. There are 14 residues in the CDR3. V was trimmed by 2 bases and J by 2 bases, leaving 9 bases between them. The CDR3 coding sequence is TGTGCCAGCTCACCATGGTCAGAACAAGAGACCCAGTACTTC. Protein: CASSPWSEQETQYF.

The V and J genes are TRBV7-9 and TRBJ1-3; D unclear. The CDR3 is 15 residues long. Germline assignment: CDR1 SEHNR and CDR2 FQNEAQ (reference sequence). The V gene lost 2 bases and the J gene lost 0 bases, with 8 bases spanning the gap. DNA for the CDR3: TGTGCCAGCAGCTTAAGAGGCGCCTCTGGAAACACCATATATTTT. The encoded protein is CASSLRGASGNTIYF.

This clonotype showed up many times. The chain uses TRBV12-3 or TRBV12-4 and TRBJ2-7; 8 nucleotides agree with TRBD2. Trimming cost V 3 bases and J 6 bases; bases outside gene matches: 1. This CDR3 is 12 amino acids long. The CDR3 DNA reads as TGTGCCAGCAGTTTTAGCGGGGCCGAGCAGTACTTC. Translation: CASSFSGAEQYF.

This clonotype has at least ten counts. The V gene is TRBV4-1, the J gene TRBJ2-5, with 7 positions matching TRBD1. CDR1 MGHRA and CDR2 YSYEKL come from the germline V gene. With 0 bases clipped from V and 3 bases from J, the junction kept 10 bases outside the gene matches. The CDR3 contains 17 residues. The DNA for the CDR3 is TGCGCCAGCAGCCAAGATTGGCCAGGGGGTCCCAAAGAGACCCAGTACTTC. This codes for CASSQDWPGGPKETQYF.

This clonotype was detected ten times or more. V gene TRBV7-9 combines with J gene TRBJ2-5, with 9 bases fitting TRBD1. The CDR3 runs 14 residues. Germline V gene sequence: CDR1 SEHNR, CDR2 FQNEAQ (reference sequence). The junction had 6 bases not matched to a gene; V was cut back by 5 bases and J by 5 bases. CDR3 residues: CASSRGTGWETQYF. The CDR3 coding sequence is TGTGCCAGCAGCCGAGGGACAGGGTGGGAGACCCAGTACTTC.